Each of the 30 T cell receptor beta chains below was sequenced from the same sample in a study of T cells in Graves' hyperthyroidism and ophthalmopathy. TCR beta CDR3 regions were amplified from RNA. First-round RT-PCR of the TCR CDR3 relied on the HTBI primer set. One entry per CDR3 protein results from TCRdb running MiXCR on the multiplex PCR reads. The repertoire holds around 340,000 distinct CDR3 sequences, with approximately 14% as singletons. Sequenced: blood. The receptors were gathered from a woman in her thirties with Graves' hyperthyroidism.

The sample holds many counts of this clonotype. The chain recombines TRBV20-1 with TRBJ2-7; weak D call: TRBD2 (5 bases). Trimming pared 8 bases from V and 5 bases from J, leaving 19 bases between. This CDR3 spans 13 amino acids. CDR1 is DFQATT and CDR2 is SNEGSKA in the germline V gene (reference sequence). The chain's CDR3 is CSSPLGKGHEQYF. CDR3 coding DNA: TGCAGTTCCCCCCTCGGGAAGGGCCACGAGCAGTACTTC.

The rearrangement links TRBV4-1 to TRBJ2-3; D is uncertain. Germline assignment: CDR1 MGHRA and CDR2 YSYEKL. The CDR3 has 17 amino acids. With 3 bases removed from V and 2 bases from J, the gap between germline ends came to 18 bases. The chain's CDR3 is CASSHRGPSRHTDTQYF. For the CDR3, the DNA is TGCGCCAGCAGCCACCGCGGCCCCTCCAGACACACAGATACGCAGTATTTT.

The chain joins TRBV7-2 to TRBJ1-1; possibly TRBD1 for D (5 bases). The CDR3 length is 14 residues. The germline V gene has CDR1 SGHTA and CDR2 FQGNSA. V was cut by 1 base and J by 1 base, with 7 bases left in between. In DNA form, the CDR3 reads TGTGCCAGCAGCTTAGGGGGCAAGAACACTGAAGCTTTCTTT. Amino acids: CASSLGGKNTEAFF.

This clonotype was detected only a few times. The chain joins TRBV7-2 to TRBJ2-5; TRBD2 agrees at 13 bases. CDR3 length equals 19 residues. Germline V gene sequence: CDR1 SGHTA, CDR2 FQGNSA. With 4 bases clipped from V and 2 bases from J, the junction kept 13 bases outside the gene matches. The CDR3: CASSSRTSGRVPVQETQYF. CDR3 in DNA: TGTGCCAGCAGCTCACGAACTAGCGGGAGGGTCCCGGTACAAGAGACCCAGTACTTC.

There are a few counts of this clonotype. J is TRBJ1-1 and V is TRBV7-8, with a weak D call TRBD1 (5 bases). This CDR3 spans 15 amino acids. Per germline, CDR1 SGHVS and CDR2 FQNEAQ. With 6 bases removed from V and 0 bases from J, the gap between germline ends came to 14 bases. CDR3: CASSGGPGMNTEAFF. The CDR3 DNA sequence: TGTGCCAGCAGTGGAGGGCCAGGGATGAACACTGAAGCTTTCTTT.

This clonotype was detected ten times or more. V and J are TRBV3-1 and TRBJ1-2; 7 positions agree with TRBD1. V was clipped by 1 base and J by 4 bases; unmatched bases: 3. Germline-derived CDR1 and CDR2 are LGHDT and YNNKEL (reference sequence). This CDR3 is built from 14 residues. CDR3 amino acids: CASSQGGQVYGYTF. For the CDR3, the DNA is TGTGCCAGCAGCCAAGGCGGACAGGTCTATGGCTACACCTTC.

This clonotype came up many times. This sequence joins TRBV2 and TRBJ2-3, with D unclear. Per the germline V gene, CDR1 is SNHLY and CDR2 is FYNNEI. Trimming shortened V by 1 base and J by 5 bases, and 10 bases separated the two germline ends. The CDR3 is 14 amino acids. CDR3 amino acids: CASSEVGIRDTQYF. CDR3 coding DNA: TGTGCCAGCAGTGAAGTTGGGATCCGAGATACGCAGTATTTT.

The rearrangement uses TRBV6-2 or TRBV6-3 and TRBJ2-1; D is unresolved. CDR1 is MNHEY, CDR2 SVGEGT, per germline. V was clipped by 4 bases and J by 7 bases, with 14 bases between them. The CDR3 sequence is 14 residues long. The CDR3 reads CASSSTLLGNEQFF. The CDR3 coding sequence is TGTGCCAGCAGTTCAACCCTTCTGGGGAATGAGCAGTTCTTC.

This chain uses TRBV28 with TRBJ1-1; no reliable D call. The germline CDR1 and CDR2 sequences are MDHEN and SYDVKM. V lost 2 bases and J lost 6, with 13 bases in between. The CDR3 runs 14 residues. The DNA for the CDR3 is TGTGCCAGCAGTTTAGCGTCGGTGGTCGCTGAAGCTTTCTTT. Translating gives CASSLASVVAEAFF.

The chain recombines TRBV19 with TRBJ2-3; possibly TRBD1 or TRBD2 for D (5 bases each). With 7 bases removed from V and 3 bases from J, the gap between germline ends came to 14 bases. Per germline, CDR1 LNHDA and CDR2 SQIVND (reference sequence). The CDR3 spans 14 residues. The CDR3 region is CASMIGARTDTQYF. In DNA form, the CDR3 reads TGTGCCAGTATGATCGGGGCACGGACAGATACGCAGTATTTT.

This clonotype was detected many times. The CDR3 coding sequence is TGTGCCAGCAGTTTAGCGCTAATTAGCTCACTAGCGGGAGGAGACACCGGGGAGCTGTTTTTT. It yields the protein CASSLALISSLAGGDTGELFF. This chain joins TRBV12-3 or TRBV12-4 and TRBJ2-2, with TRBD2 matching over 12 bases. V dropped 0 bases and J dropped 3; count of bases not matched to a gene: 14. This CDR3 region has 21 residues.

The chain recombines TRBV12-3 or TRBV12-4 with TRBJ2-5; 9 nucleotides agree with TRBD2. The CDR3 sequence is 15 residues long. Trimming at V came to 4 bases and at J to 5 bases, leaving 8 bases not matched to a gene. CDR3 nucleotide sequence: TGTGCCAGCAGTTGGACAGCGGGGGGATGGGAGACCCAGTACTTC. It yields the protein CASSWTAGGWETQYF.

This clonotype was counted many times. The chain employs TRBV6-1 and TRBJ2-5; 11 bases are a match to TRBD2. The CDR3 sequence is 12 residues long. Germline CDR1 is MNHNS and CDR2 is SASEGT. The ends lost 11 bases at V and 3 bases at J; junction bases unmatched: 2. The CDR3 loop is CAAGLAEETQYF. The DNA of the CDR3 is TGTGCCGCGGGACTAGCGGAAGAGACCCAGTACTTC.

This clonotype was detected many times. The gene calls are TRBV27 and TRBJ2-3, with unresolved D. The CDR3 is made up of 15 amino acids. CDR1 and CDR2 from the germline V gene are MNHEY and SMNVEV (reference sequence). Trimming shortened V by 6 bases and J by 0 bases, and 13 bases separated the two germline ends. The CDR3 region is CASSPTPRSTDTQYF. The CDR3 DNA reads TGTGCCAGCAGCCCGACCCCCCGGAGCACAGATACGCAGTATTTT.

The V call is TRBV6-2 or TRBV6-3, the J call TRBJ2-2, with TRBD1 matching over 11 bases. This CDR3 has 16 residues. The germline V gene has CDR1 MNHEY and CDR2 SVGEGT. V dropped 6 bases and J dropped 4; count of bases not matched to a gene: 7. The CDR3 DNA is TGTGCCAGCAGACGGGGGACAGGGGGTACCACCGGGGAGCTGTTTTTT. Amino acids: CASRRGTGGTTGELFF.

This clonotype was counted a single time. This chain uses TRBV7-2 with TRBJ2-1, with D hard to call. CDR1 and CDR2 (germline): SGHTA, FQGNSA. This CDR3 spans 13 amino acids. The V end lost 5 bases, the J end lost 3 bases, and 8 bases lay between the germline ends. CDR3 sequence reads: CASSRGFYNEQFF. The CDR3 bases are TGTGCCAGCAGCCGTGGTTTCTACAATGAGCAGTTCTTC. Variable domain in full (rest from reference TRBV7-2 and TRBJ2-1): GAGVSQSPSNKVTEKGKDVELRCDPISGHTALYWYRQSLGQGLEFLIYFQGNSAPDKSGLPSDRFSAERTGGSVSTLTIQRTQQEDSAVYLCASSRGFYNEQFFGPGTRLTVL.

The table lists this clonotype with a few counts. The chain links TRBV7-9 to TRBJ2-7; no firm D call. The germline CDR1 and CDR2 sequences are SEHNR and FQNEAQ (reference sequence). Trimming left V 3 bases short and J 4 bases short, with 7 bases between. The CDR3 is made up of 12 amino acids. Here the CDR3 reads CASSFGQYEQYF. Here the CDR3 DNA reads TGTGCCAGCAGCTTCGGGCAGTACGAGCAGTACTTC.

This clonotype was recorded at least ten times. The V and J genes are TRBV12-3 or TRBV12-4 and TRBJ2-5; no reliable D call. Trimming cost V 6 bases and J 9 bases, with 14 bases left between them. This CDR3 spans 12 amino acids. CDR3 region: CASSPSHGSQYF. CDR3 DNA sequence: TGTGCCAGCAGCCCCTCCCATGGTTCCCAGTACTTC.

This clonotype was counted many times. The gene calls are TRBV3-1 and TRBJ2-3; D remains unclear. V lost 0 bases, J lost 2 bases, and 9 bases lay in between. This CDR3 spans 15 amino acids. From germline, CDR1 is LGHDT and CDR2 YNNKEL (reference sequence). DNA for the CDR3: TGTGCCAGCAGCCAAGAGGGCCCAGACACAGATACGCAGTATTTT. It codes for CASSQEGPDTDTQYF.

This clonotype was counted ten times or more. The chain couples TRBV6-1 to TRBJ2-3; D remains ambiguous. The V gene's germline CDR1 is MNHNS and CDR2 SASEGT. The CDR3 runs 14 residues. V dropped 8 bases and J dropped 4 bases, with 16 bases sitting between them. CDR3 sequence (DNA): TGTGCCAGCGGGAACCCCGGTCCCGCAGATACGCAGTATTTT. The encoded protein is CASGNPGPADTQYF.

This clonotype was observed many times. The chain uses TRBV12-5 and TRBJ2-1, with 9 bases aligning to TRBD2. The J segment lost 10 bases and the V segment lost 0 bases, leaving 22 bases of the junction unmatched. The CDR3 length is 20 residues. Germline lookup yields CDR1 LGHNT and CDR2 FRNRAP. CDR3 nucleotides: TGTGCTAGTGGTTTGGTAGTTTCGGGTCCCGTGGGACTAGCAAGGTTGGAGCAGTTCTTC. As protein: CASGLVVSGPVGLARLEQFF.

This clonotype appeared many times. The rearrangement uses TRBV24-1 and TRBJ2-7, with TRBD2 identical over 9 bases. The trim removed 4 bases at V and 4 bases at J, leaving 4 bases unmatched. The CDR3 sequence is 14 residues long. Germline CDR1 reads KGHDR; CDR2 reads SFDVKD. CDR3 sequence reads: CATSEAGGAYEQYF. In DNA, the CDR3 is TGTGCCACCAGTGAAGCGGGGGGCGCTTACGAGCAGTACTTC.

This clonotype was recorded at least ten times. The chain has TRBV12-3 or TRBV12-4 and TRBJ1-5; no clear D. The CDR3 totals 13 residues. V was clipped by 6 bases and J by 1 base, with 7 bases between them. The CDR3 DNA reads as TGTGCCAGCAGCCCCGACAGCAATCAGCCCCAGCATTTT. The encoded protein is CASSPDSNQPQHF.

This clonotype was seen at least ten times. This chain uses TRBV10-3 with TRBJ2-7, with 8 bases matching TRBD2. The CDR3 extends over 13 amino acids. V was pared by 4 bases and J by 5 bases, with 4 bases of the junction left unmatched. Germline V CDR1 and CDR2: ENHRY, SYGVKD. CDR3 amino acids: CAISGERENEQYF. CDR3 coding DNA: TGTGCCATCAGTGGCGAGCGGGAGAACGAGCAGTACTTC.

A word on this clonotype: One end of the junction varies from germline; a read error may be responsible. The chain carries TRBV28 and TRBJ1-3; a weak D match, TRBD1 (5 bases). Germline V gene lookup returns CDR1 MDHEN and CDR2 SYDVKM. The length of the CDR3 is 14 residues. The CDR3 loop is CASHTGLIGNTIYF. CDR3 sequence (DNA): TGTGCCAGCCACACAGGTCTGATAGGAAACACCATTTATTTT.

This clonotype has more than one count but fewer than ten. Since no conserved phenylalanine or tryptophan closes the CDR3, a read error is the likely cause. The rearrangement uses TRBV27 and TRBJ1-1; D uncertain. There are 13 residues in the CDR3. The germline CDR1 and CDR2 sequences are MNHEY and SMNVEV (reference sequence). Trimming took off 2 bases at V and 1 base at J, with 5 bases between the two ends. This CDR3 reads CASSLVQNTEAFL. Here the CDR3 DNA reads TGTGCCAGCAGTTTAGTTCAGAACACTGAAGCTTTCCTT.

This clonotype was seen repeatedly, ten times or more. The chain links TRBV2 to TRBJ2-3; 8 nucleotides align to TRBD2. CDR1 and CDR2 (germline): SNHLY, FYNNEI. This CDR3 has 14 residues. V shed 7 bases and J 2 bases; nucleotides not matched to a gene: 5. The CDR3 region is CASTEREITDTQYF. The CDR3 region has the DNA TGTGCCAGCACGGAGCGGGAGATCACAGATACGCAGTATTTT.

The chain joins TRBV20-1 to TRBJ2-7; the D gene is possibly TRBD2 (7 bases). Between the trimmed V and J ends, which lost 3 bases and 3 bases, there was a span of 18 bases. Germline CDR1 is DFQATT and CDR2 is SNEGSKA (reference sequence). The CDR3 has 15 amino acids. DNA of the CDR3: TGCAGTGCTAGGGGGGGAGGGGGGTTTGACTACGAGCAGTACTTC. This codes for CSARGGGGFDYEQYF.

The sample holds a few counts of this clonotype. The genes are TRBV6-2 or TRBV6-3 and TRBJ2-3; a weak D match, TRBD2 (5 bases). This CDR3 comprises 14 residues. The ends were cut back, 5 bases at V and 5 bases at J, with 14 bases in the middle. Germline V CDR1 and CDR2: MNHEY, SVGEGT. The CDR3, as DNA: TGTGCCAGCAGTGACGACACGGAGGTAGATACGCAGTATTTT. Translated: CASSDDTEVDTQYF.

This clonotype was counted many times. The J gene is TRBJ2-4, the V gene TRBV6-2 or TRBV6-3, with D unresolved. The CDR3 is made up of 14 amino acids. The germline CDR1 and CDR2 sequences are MNHEY and SVGEGT. The germline V and J ends were trimmed by 2 bases and 6 bases, with 11 bases remaining between them. Here the CDR3 reads CASSYGVGGNIQYF. The CDR3, as DNA: TGTGCCAGCAGTTACGGCGTAGGCGGAAACATTCAGTACTTC.